Detailed here is one T cell receptor beta chain. The data are from a study of siplizumab effects on memory and regulatory T cells. The CDR3 runs 16 residues. Germline V CDR1 and CDR2: LGHNA, YNFKEQ. V shed 3 bases, J shed 1 base, and the junction held 8 bases outside the gene matches. Some clones are missing from TCRdb's copy, which holds only in-frame ones; the method was immunoSEQ multiplex PCR. The sample shows about 63,000 clones, less than 85% of them seen only once. The chain has TRBV4-2 and TRBJ2-7, with 8 bases that match TRBD2. Sequencing was carried out using memory CD4+ T cells sorted from blood. The receptor was derived from a human donor in good health. The CDR3 protein is CASSQSSGGASYEQYF. CDR3 DNA: TGTGCCAGCAGCCAGAGCTCGGGAGGGGCTTCCTACGAGCAGTACTTC.